The present entry profiles one TCR beta chain with its context. Its antigen is currently unknown. These data belong to a study of CD8 T cells in ankylosing spondylitis. The study's findings and limits: Matched ankylosing spondylitis synovial fluid reportedly contained a significantly enriched population of disease-linked clones. A subset of motif variants has previously been described in the synovial fluid and blood of reactive arthritis. It appeared that ankylosing spondylitis blood was characterized by a TCR beta motif of roughly 8 highly homologous variants.

V lost 5 bases, J lost 2 bases, and 8 bases stayed unmatched. The length of the CDR3 is 16 residues. Germline V CDR1 and CDR2: MNHEY, SMNVEV (reference sequence). Each CDR3 protein is one row after TCRdb ran MiXCR on the 5' RACE reads. The table records about 33,000 distinct CDR3 sequences, approximately 15% of them present only once. Input material: blood. The sequence was obtained from a male donor with ankylosing spondylitis or in good health (not recorded which). The gene calls are TRBV27 and TRBJ2-7; 11 nucleotides match TRBD2. The CDR3 DNA sequence: TGTGCCAGCAGTCTATTCACTAGCGGGGGTGCCTACGAGCAGTACTTC. It codes for CASSLFTSGGAYEQYF.